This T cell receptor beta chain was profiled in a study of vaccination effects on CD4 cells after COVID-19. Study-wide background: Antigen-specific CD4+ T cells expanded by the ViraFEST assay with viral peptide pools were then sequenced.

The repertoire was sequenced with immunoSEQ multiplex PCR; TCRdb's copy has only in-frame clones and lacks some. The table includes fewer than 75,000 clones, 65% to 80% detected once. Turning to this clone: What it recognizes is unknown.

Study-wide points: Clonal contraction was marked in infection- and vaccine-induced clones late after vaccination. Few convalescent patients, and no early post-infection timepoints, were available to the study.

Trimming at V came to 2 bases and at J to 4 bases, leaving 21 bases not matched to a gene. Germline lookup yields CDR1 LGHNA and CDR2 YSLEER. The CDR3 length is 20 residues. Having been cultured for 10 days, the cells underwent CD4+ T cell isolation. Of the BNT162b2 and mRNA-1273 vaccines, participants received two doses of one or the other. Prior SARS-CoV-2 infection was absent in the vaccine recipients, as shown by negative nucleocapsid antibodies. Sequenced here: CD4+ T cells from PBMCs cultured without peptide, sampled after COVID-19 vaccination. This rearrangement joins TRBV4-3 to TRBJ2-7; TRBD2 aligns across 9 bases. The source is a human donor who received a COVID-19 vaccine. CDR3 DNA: TGCGCCAGCAGCCAAAAAGGTTTGGGGCGGGGGGGCCAACCCCTTTACGAGCAGTACGTC. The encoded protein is CASSQKGLGRGGQPLYEQYV.